Following are 19 T cell receptor beta chains from one sample sequenced in a study of early T cells in non-severe SARS-CoV-2 infection. TCRdb redid the calling of the 5' RACE reads with MiXCR, one entry per CDR3 protein. The sample has over 60,000 distinct CDR3 sequences, approximately 13% seen once. The sample in question was whole blood, obtained at baseline. The receptors stem from an adult who was a healthcare worker with PCR-confirmed SARS-CoV-2 infection or an uninfected control (not recorded which).

This rearrangement joins TRBV6-1 to TRBJ1-5; D may be TRBD1 (5 bases). The CDR3 sequence is 14 residues long. Trimming took 0 bases from V and 5 from J, leaving 8 bases between them. Per germline, CDR1 MNHNS and CDR2 SASEGT. DNA of the CDR3: TGTGCCAGCAGTGAAGCGGGGGGGGATCAGCCCCAGCATTTT. This translates into CASSEAGGDQPQHF.

This clonotype was recorded a few times. The genes are TRBV14 and TRBJ1-1; D unclear. The CDR3 has 16 residues. The germline gives CDR1 SGHDN, CDR2 FVKESK. Deletions cut 5 bases from V and 0 bases from J, with 16 bases between. CDR3 amino acids: CASSSSGADMNTEAFF. In nucleotides, the CDR3 is TGTGCCAGCAGCTCATCAGGAGCCGATATGAACACTGAAGCTTTCTTT.

This clonotype was counted only a few times. The chain combines TRBV5-1 with TRBJ1-1; D is ambiguous. Trimming cost V 2 bases and J 0 bases, with 5 bases left between them. CDR3 length equals 13 residues. Germline CDR1 is SGHRS and CDR2 is YFSETQ. CDR3 DNA: TGCGCCAGCAGCTTCAGCGTGAACACTGAAGCTTTCTTT. It translates to CASSFSVNTEAFF.

This clonotype was counted between two and nine times. The chain carries TRBV11-2 and TRBJ2-2; D is uncertain. V dropped 3 bases and J dropped 6 bases, with 14 bases sitting between them. The germline gives CDR1 SGHAT, CDR2 FQNNGV. This CDR3 is built from 15 residues. The CDR3 DNA is TGTGCCAGCAGCTTGGCGGAGCTCGGAGCCGGGGAGCTGTTTTTT. Amino acid sequence: CASSLAELGAGELFF.

There are a few counts of this clonotype. The rearrangement joins TRBV11-3 to TRBJ2-5; 7 bases fit TRBD2. CDR3 size: 15 residues. CDR1 and CDR2 from the germline V gene are SGHNT and YENEEA. V lost 3 bases and J lost 5; bases outside the gene matches: 9. CDR3 nucleotide sequence: TGTGCCAGCAGCTTTGGAGGGAGGGGAGAGGAGACCCAGTACTTC. Residues: CASSFGGRGEETQYF.

CDR3 sequence (DNA): TGTGCCAGCAGTTTACTGGTGCAGGGGGCCTCACCCCTCCACTTT. It is translated as CASSLLVQGASPLHF. The chain employs TRBV27 and TRBJ1-6, with 8 bases fitting TRBD1. The CDR3 contains 15 residues. J was trimmed by 10 bases and V by 2 bases; bases with no gene match: 7. Germline assignment: CDR1 MNHEY and CDR2 SMNVEV (reference sequence).

This clonotype was observed a handful of times. The chain is built from TRBV5-1 and TRBJ1-1; no firm D call. The V end was cut by 0 bases, the J end by 5 bases, with 11 bases between. The length of the CDR3 is 14 residues. Per the germline V gene, CDR1 is SGHRS and CDR2 is YFSETQ. The CDR3 DNA reads TGCGCCAGCAGCTTGGAGATAGTTTCGACTGAAGCTTTCTTT. It yields the protein CASSLEIVSTEAFF.

The chain recombines TRBV7-8 with TRBJ1-2; D might be TRBD1 (5 bases). The ends were cut back, 5 bases at V and 4 bases at J, with 14 bases in the middle. Germline loops: CDR1 SGHVS, CDR2 FQNEAQ. CDR3 length: 14 amino acids. This chain's CDR3 is CASSPGVNLYGYTF. For the CDR3, the DNA is TGTGCCAGCAGCCCGGGGGTAAACCTCTATGGCTACACCTTC.

The V gene is TRBV5-1, the J gene TRBJ2-3; TRBD2 is a possible D gene (5 bases). The germline gives CDR1 SGHRS, CDR2 YFSETQ. The CDR3 extends over 12 amino acids. The germline V and J ends were trimmed by 5 bases and 2 bases, with 6 bases remaining between them. The CDR3, as DNA: TGCGCCAGCAGGACTACCACAGATACGCAGTATTTT. It translates to CASRTTTDTQYF. The full variable domain, rest sourced from reference TRBV5-1 and TRBJ2-3, is KAGVTQTPRYLIKTRGQQVTLSCSPISGHRSVSWYQQTPGQGLQFLFEYFSETQRNKGNFPGRFSGRQFSNSRSEMNVSTLELGDSALYLCASRTTTDTQYFGPGTRLTVL.

The chain is built from TRBV11-2 and TRBJ2-5; D is perhaps TRBD2 (6 bases). CDR1 is SGHAT and CDR2 is FQNNGV in the germline V gene. The CDR3 extends over 18 amino acids. The V and J ends lost 2 bases and 2 bases respectively, with 21 bases between them. CDR3 sequence reads: CASSLSPPGGGRQETQYF. CDR3 sequence (DNA): TGTGCCAGCAGCTTATCCCCCCCGGGTGGGGGGAGACAAGAGACCCAGTACTTC.

The sample holds many counts of this clonotype. The genes are TRBV5-1 and TRBJ1-3; D is unclear. Trimming shortened V by 0 bases and J by 0 bases, and 13 bases separated the two germline ends. This CDR3 comprises 17 residues. Looked up from germline, CDR1 is SGHRS and CDR2 is YFSETQ. The CDR3, as DNA: TGCGCCAGCAGCTTGGATTTCCAGTCTTCCTCTGGAAACACCATATATTTT. Amino acids: CASSLDFQSSSGNTIYF.

This clonotype has more than one count but fewer than ten. This chain connects TRBV5-6 to TRBJ1-1; TRBD1 is a possible D gene (5 bases). The CDR3 extends over 16 amino acids. CDR1 is SGHDT and CDR2 is YYEEEE in the germline V gene. The V and J ends lost 0 bases and 0 bases respectively, with 12 bases between them. The chain's CDR3 is CASSLGGRTLNTEAFF. The CDR3 DNA is TGTGCCAGCAGCTTGGGGGGACGGACCTTGAACACTGAAGCTTTCTTT.

The chain links TRBV6-6 to TRBJ2-6; D may be TRBD1 (5 bases). Deletions cut 2 bases from V and 0 bases from J, with 11 bases between. CDR1 and CDR2 (germline): MNHNY, SVGAGI (reference sequence). The length of the CDR3 is 17 residues. CDR3 residues: CASSYPTTVSGANVLTF. The DNA of the CDR3 is TGTGCCAGCAGTTACCCTACGACAGTCTCTGGGGCCAACGTCCTGACTTTC.

There are a few counts of this clonotype. This chain connects TRBV29-1 to TRBJ2-3; 10 nucleotides match TRBD1. Germline V gene lookup returns CDR1 SQVTM and CDR2 ANQGSEA. CDR3 length equals 14 residues. Trimming at V came to 4 bases and at J to 6 bases, leaving 7 bases not matched to a gene. This CDR3 is CSVVDRGLTDTQYF. For the CDR3, the DNA is TGCAGCGTTGTAGACAGGGGGCTAACTGATACGCAGTATTTT.

Many counts were recorded for this clonotype. The chain has TRBV28 and TRBJ1-2; 10 nucleotides align to TRBD1. This CDR3 comprises 15 residues. Per the germline V gene, CDR1 is MDHEN and CDR2 is SYDVKM. V shed 6 bases and J 5 bases; nucleotides not matched to a gene: 9. The CDR3, as DNA: TGTGCCAGCAGGACCGGACAGGGGGGTCCGTATGGCTACACCTTC. Translation gives CASRTGQGGPYGYTF.

There are many counts of this clonotype. The chain is built from TRBV20-1 and TRBJ1-2; possible D gene TRBD1, 6 bases. There are 13 residues in the CDR3. Trimming removed 8 bases at V and 4 bases at J, with 17 bases between. CDR1 is DFQATT and CDR2 is SNEGSKA in the germline V gene (reference sequence). CDR3 in DNA: TGCAGTCCCGAGGGGGGGGTTAGCTATGGCTACACCTTC. Translated: CSPEGGVSYGYTF.

This clonotype was recorded a few times. The chain carries TRBV20-1 and TRBJ1-1, with D maybe TRBD1 (5 bases). The CDR3 runs to 14 residues. The ends were cut back, 3 bases at V and 2 bases at J, with 13 bases in the middle. Germline V gene sequence: CDR1 DFQATT, CDR2 SNEGSKA (reference sequence). CDR3 nucleotides: TGCAGTGCTAGGTGGAGGGGATTTAACACTGAAGCTTTCTTT. Amino acids: CSARWRGFNTEAFF.

This clonotype showed up many times. J is TRBJ1-1 and V is TRBV28; D unresolved. V was shortened by 6 bases and J by 0 bases, with 14 bases between the two germline ends. Germline V gene sequence: CDR1 MDHEN, CDR2 SYDVKM. The CDR3 consists of 15 residues. In nucleotides, the CDR3 is TGTGCCAGCAGATGGAGACTCGATTTGAACACTGAAGCTTTCTTT. Protein product: CASRWRLDLNTEAFF.

This clonotype was detected a few times. The chain couples TRBV6-5 to TRBJ1-1; 8 positions agree with TRBD1. V shed 5 bases, J shed 9 bases, and the junction held 11 bases outside the gene matches. The CDR3 covers 14 residues. Germline CDR1 reads MNHEY; CDR2 reads SVGAGI. CDR3 in amino acids: CASSPASPRGQAFF. CDR3 nucleotide sequence: TGTGCCAGCAGTCCCGCATCCCCCAGGGGGCAAGCTTTCTTT.